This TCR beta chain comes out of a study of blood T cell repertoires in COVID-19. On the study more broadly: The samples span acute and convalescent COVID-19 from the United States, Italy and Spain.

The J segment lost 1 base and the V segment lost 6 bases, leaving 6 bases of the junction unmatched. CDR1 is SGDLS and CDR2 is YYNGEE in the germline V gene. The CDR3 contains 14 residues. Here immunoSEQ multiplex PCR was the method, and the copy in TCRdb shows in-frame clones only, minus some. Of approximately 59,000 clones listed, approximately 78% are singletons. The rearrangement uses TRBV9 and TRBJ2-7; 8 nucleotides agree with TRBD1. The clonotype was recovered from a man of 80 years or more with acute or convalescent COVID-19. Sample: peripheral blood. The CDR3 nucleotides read TGTGCCAGCAAAGTTAGGGACAGGTCCTACGAGCAGTACTTC. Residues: CASKVRDRSYEQYF.